This is a list of T cell receptor beta chains from one sample in a study of blood T cell repertoires in COVID-19. Only in-frame clones appear in the TCRdb table, and some are missing; sequencing was by immunoSEQ multiplex PCR. Here the sample spans about 160,000 clones, roughly nine tenths being singletons. Sequenced sample: peripheral blood. The receptors stem from a woman aged 70-85 years with acute or convalescent COVID-19. The CDR3 runs from the conserved cysteine through the conserved F or W. Fields, in order: D gene, clone size, V gene, J gene, CDR3 DNA, CDR3 protein. D genes are given only for firm matches. Size is omitted from some rows. Given values are once, few, many or a class for expanded clones.

d_gene: NA
abundance: once
v_gene: TRBV6-2/TRBV6-3
j_gene: TRBJ2-7
CDR3nt: TGTGCCAGCAGTTACGGGACACGCTACGAGCAGTACTTC
CDR3aa: CASSYGTRYEQYF

d_gene: TRBD2
abundance: NA
v_gene: TRBV3-1/TRBV3-2
j_gene: TRBJ2-1
CDR3nt: TGTGCCAGCAGCCAAGAACGTAGCGGGGGGCTCTATGAGCAGTTCTTC
CDR3aa: CASSQERSGGLYEQFF

d_gene: NA
abundance: NA
v_gene: TRBV9
j_gene: TRBJ1-3
CDR3nt: TGTGCCAGCAGCGTAGACGGGGGGTCTGGAAACACCATATATTTT
CDR3aa: CASSVDGGSGNTIYF

d_gene: TRBD1
abundance: NA
v_gene: TRBV6-5
j_gene: TRBJ1-2
CDR3nt: TGTGCCAGCAGAACTGGACAGGCCAACTATGGCTACACCTTC
CDR3aa: CASRTGQANYGYTF

d_gene: TRBD1
abundance: NA
v_gene: TRBV28
j_gene: TRBJ1-2
CDR3nt: TGTGCCAGCGACGGGGACAGGGAAAACTATGGCTACACCTTC
CDR3aa: CASDGDRENYGYTF

d_gene: NA
abundance: NA
v_gene: TRBV7-2
j_gene: TRBJ2-3
CDR3nt: TGTGCCAGCAGCCCCCGACAGGCCAGTAGCACAGATACGCAGTATTTT
CDR3aa: CASSPRQASSTDTQYF

d_gene: NA
abundance: NA
v_gene: TRBV28
j_gene: TRBJ1-1
CDR3nt: TGTGCCAGCAGTCCCTACCACAGGAACACTGAAGCTTTCTTT
CDR3aa: CASSPYHRNTEAFF

d_gene: TRBD1
abundance: few
v_gene: TRBV13
j_gene: TRBJ1-3
CDR3nt: TGTGCCAGCAGCTCCGTAATGACAGGGGACGGAAACACCATATATTTT
CDR3aa: CASSSVMTGDGNTIYF

d_gene: NA
abundance: NA
v_gene: TRBV28
j_gene: TRBJ1-1
CDR3nt: TGTGCCAGCCGCAAAGGGAGGGGTGAAGCTTTCTTT
CDR3aa: CASRKGRGEAFF

d_gene: NA
abundance: NA
v_gene: TRBV2
j_gene: TRBJ1-3
CDR3nt: TGTGCCAGCAGTAGAGGGCCAGCACCCGGCTCCCTGGGAAACACCATATATTTT
CDR3aa: CASSRGPAPGSLGNTIYF

d_gene: TRBD1
abundance: NA
v_gene: TRBV10-1
j_gene: TRBJ1-5
CDR3nt: TGCGCCAGCAGTGCCGGGACAGGGGGGCAGCCCCAGCATTTT
CDR3aa: CASSAGTGGQPQHF

d_gene: TRBD2
abundance: NA
v_gene: TRBV6-2/TRBV6-3
j_gene: TRBJ2-7
CDR3nt: TGTGCCAGCAGTTACGGGACTAGCGGGAGGTTCGAGTACGAGCAGTACTTC
CDR3aa: CASSYGTSGRFEYEQYF

d_gene: TRBD2
abundance: NA
v_gene: TRBV7-2
j_gene: TRBJ2-3
CDR3nt: TGTGCCAGCAGCTTAGGTTCCGCGGGAGGCCTGAATACGCAGTATTTT
CDR3aa: CASSLGSAGGLNTQYF

d_gene: TRBD1
abundance: NA
v_gene: TRBV18
j_gene: TRBJ1-5
CDR3nt: TGTGCCAGCTCGCCACAGGGGGCGCCGGGTCAGCCCCAGCATTTT
CDR3aa: CASSPQGAPGQPQHF

d_gene: NA
abundance: NA
v_gene: TRBV5-1
j_gene: TRBJ1-4
CDR3nt: TGCGCCAGCAGACAAACACCCGCAACTAATGAAAAACTGTTTTTT
CDR3aa: CASRQTPATNEKLFF

d_gene: TRBD2
abundance: once
v_gene: TRBV11-2
j_gene: TRBJ2-1
CDR3nt: TGTGCCAGCAGCTCACTTAGCGGGAGGGTCGGGAATGAGCAGTTCTTC
CDR3aa: CASSSLSGRVGNEQFF

d_gene: NA
abundance: few
v_gene: TRBV5-1
j_gene: TRBJ1-6
CDR3nt: TGCGCCAGCGCGGGACCGCCAAATTCACCCCTCCACTTT
CDR3aa: CASAGPPNSPLHF

d_gene: TRBD2
abundance: NA
v_gene: TRBV11-2
j_gene: TRBJ2-1
CDR3nt: TGTGCCAGCAGCGGACTAGCGTCGGGAGGTGAGCAGTTCTTC
CDR3aa: CASSGLASGGEQFF

d_gene: NA
abundance: NA
v_gene: TRBV6-5
j_gene: TRBJ1-5
CDR3nt: TGTGCCAGCAGGGCAGGGGAAGGCAATCAGCCCCAGCATTTT
CDR3aa: CASRAGEGNQPQHF

d_gene: NA
abundance: NA
v_gene: TRBV30
j_gene: TRBJ1-4
CDR3nt: TGTGCCTGGAGTGTACCAGGGAAGAATGAAAAACTGTTTTTT
CDR3aa: CAWSVPGKNEKLFF

d_gene: TRBD2
abundance: NA
v_gene: TRBV6-2/TRBV6-3
j_gene: TRBJ2-1
CDR3nt: TGTGCCAGCAGTTACTCGAAGGGTAGCGGGAGGCCCGAGGGGAATGAGCAGTTCTTC
CDR3aa: CASSYSKGSGRPEGNEQFF

d_gene: TRBD1
abundance: NA
v_gene: TRBV3-1/TRBV3-2
j_gene: TRBJ2-6
CDR3nt: TGTGCCAGCAAACAGGGGACAGTCCGGATCTCTGGGGCCAACGTCCTGACTTTC
CDR3aa: CASKQGTVRISGANVLTF

d_gene: TRBD1
abundance: NA
v_gene: TRBV4-3
j_gene: TRBJ2-3
CDR3nt: TGCGCCAGCAGCCAAGAGGGCACAGGGGGCCCAGATACGCAGTATTTT
CDR3aa: CASSQEGTGGPDTQYF

d_gene: NA
abundance: once
v_gene: TRBV28
j_gene: TRBJ2-1
CDR3nt: TGTGCCAGCAACCAAGGGGCTAACTACAATGAGCAGTTCTTC
CDR3aa: CASNQGANYNEQFF

d_gene: NA
abundance: NA
v_gene: TRBV10-1
j_gene: TRBJ2-1
CDR3nt: TGCGCCAGCAGTGAGGTCGAGACTAGAGACAATGAGCAGTTCTTC
CDR3aa: CASSEVETRDNEQFF

d_gene: TRBD1
abundance: NA
v_gene: TRBV10-2
j_gene: TRBJ1-1
CDR3nt: TGCGCCAGCAGTGAGAGGACGGGGGGGACAGACTATGAAGCTTTCTTT
CDR3aa: CASSERTGGTDYEAFF

d_gene: TRBD1
abundance: NA
v_gene: TRBV27
j_gene: TRBJ1-2
CDR3nt: TGTGCCAGCAGTTTCAAAACTCCACAGGGGGCGGATGGCTACACCTTC
CDR3aa: CASSFKTPQGADGYTF

d_gene: NA
abundance: once
v_gene: TRBV6-5
j_gene: TRBJ2-2
CDR3nt: TGTGCCAGCAGTTACCCGCTCAGGGTTGCCGGGGAGCTGTTTTTT
CDR3aa: CASSYPLRVAGELFF

d_gene: NA
abundance: few
v_gene: TRBV19
j_gene: TRBJ1-4
CDR3nt: TGTGCCAGTAGTATCCTCGACTATAATGAAAAACTGTTTTTT
CDR3aa: CASSILDYNEKLFF

d_gene: TRBD2
abundance: NA
v_gene: TRBV19
j_gene: TRBJ2-2
CDR3nt: TGTGCCAGTAGTATCGCGCTAGCGGCCACCGGGGAGCTGTTTTTT
CDR3aa: CASSIALAATGELFF

d_gene: TRBD2
abundance: NA
v_gene: TRBV5-1
j_gene: TRBJ2-4
CDR3nt: TGCGCCAGCAGCTTGACAGGACTAGCTCCCCTCCTAGCCAAAAACATTCAGTACTTC
CDR3aa: CASSLTGLAPLLAKNIQYF

d_gene: TRBD1
abundance: NA
v_gene: TRBV7-9
j_gene: TRBJ1-1
CDR3nt: TGTGCCAGCAGCTCCAACCGACAGGGGGCGAACACTGAAGCTTTCTTT
CDR3aa: CASSSNRQGANTEAFF

d_gene: NA
abundance: NA
v_gene: TRBV6-6
j_gene: TRBJ1-5
CDR3nt: TGTGCCAGCAGGCCTTCTTTGGCGGATAGCAATCAGCCCCAGCATTTT
CDR3aa: CASRPSLADSNQPQHF

d_gene: NA
abundance: NA
v_gene: TRBV29-1
j_gene: TRBJ1-1
CDR3nt: TGCAGCGTCTCCGGGACAAGTGGGACTGAAGCTTTCTTT
CDR3aa: CSVSGTSGTEAFF

d_gene: NA
abundance: NA
v_gene: TRBV15
j_gene: TRBJ1-4
CDR3nt: TGTGCCACCAGCTGGGGCCGACGAGAAAAACTGTTTTTT
CDR3aa: CATSWGRREKLFF

d_gene: NA
abundance: NA
v_gene: TRBV28
j_gene: TRBJ1-1
CDR3nt: TGTGCCAGCAGTTTATACCGCCAGACAGTGTTCGCTGAAGCTTTCTTT
CDR3aa: CASSLYRQTVFAEAFF

d_gene: NA
abundance: few
v_gene: TRBV6-5
j_gene: TRBJ1-2
CDR3nt: TGTGCCAGCAGAGGGGGTTGGGTTTTTAACTATGGCTACACCTTC
CDR3aa: CASRGGWVFNYGYTF

d_gene: NA
abundance: NA
v_gene: TRBV6-1
j_gene: TRBJ1-2
CDR3nt: TGTGCCAGCAGTGATACGACAGGAATAGGCGGCTACACCTTC
CDR3aa: CASSDTTGIGGYTF

d_gene: TRBD2
abundance: NA
v_gene: TRBV9
j_gene: TRBJ2-1
CDR3nt: TGTGCCAGCAGCGACCTAGCGGGGGGTATTGATGAGCAGTTCTTC
CDR3aa: CASSDLAGGIDEQFF

d_gene: TRBD1
abundance: NA
v_gene: TRBV9
j_gene: TRBJ2-3
CDR3nt: TGTGCCAGCAGCACTAGACAGGGAAGTGGAGATACGCAGTATTTT
CDR3aa: CASSTRQGSGDTQYF

d_gene: NA
abundance: NA
v_gene: TRBV11-3
j_gene: TRBJ1-1
CDR3nt: TGTGCCAGCGCGGGGATGAACACTGAAGCTTTCTTT
CDR3aa: CASAGMNTEAFF

d_gene: TRBD1
abundance: NA
v_gene: TRBV6-1
j_gene: TRBJ2-7
CDR3nt: TGTGCCAGCAGCCTACCCGGGACAGAAGCCTACGAGCAGTACTTC
CDR3aa: CASSLPGTEAYEQYF

d_gene: NA
abundance: NA
v_gene: TRBV14
j_gene: TRBJ2-3
CDR3nt: TGTGCCAGCAGCCACCGACTAGGATCAGATACGCAGTATTTT
CDR3aa: CASSHRLGSDTQYF

d_gene: NA
abundance: once
v_gene: TRBV11-3
j_gene: TRBJ1-1
CDR3nt: TGTGCCAGCAGCTTAGATTCGTGGAACACTGAAGCTTTCTTT
CDR3aa: CASSLDSWNTEAFF

d_gene: TRBD1
abundance: NA
v_gene: TRBV7-9
j_gene: TRBJ1-6
CDR3nt: TGTGCCAGCAGCCTAGAGGCGTGGACAGGGAAGAACTTT
CDR3aa: CASSLEAWTGKNF

d_gene: NA
abundance: NA
v_gene: TRBV13
j_gene: TRBJ2-1
CDR3nt: TGTGCCAGCAGCCCCCCGTGGCCCTACAATGAGCAGTTCTTC
CDR3aa: CASSPPWPYNEQFF